Below are 26 T cell receptor beta chains sequenced from a single sample in a study of cytomegalovirus exposure and HLA in healthy donors. 13 Jbeta primers and 60 Vbeta primers were used for the PCR. Sequenced by immunoSEQ multiplex PCR; TCRdb stores in-frame clones only, minus some. The repertoire holds some 120,000 clones, with less than 90% as singletons. Material for sequencing was PBMCs. These TCRs come from a man aged 50 to 60 in good health and CMV-seronegative.

The V call is TRBV30, the J call TRBJ1-2, with D maybe TRBD1 (6 bases). Trimming pared 1 base from V and 9 bases from J, leaving 18 bases between. The CDR3 covers 14 residues. Per germline, CDR1 GTSNPN and CDR2 SVGIG (reference sequence). The CDR3 sequence is CAWSGQGPPQSYTF. CDR3 DNA sequence: TGTGCCTGGAGTGGGCAGGGGCCTCCCCAAAGCTACACCTTC.

V usage is TRBV7-7 and J usage is TRBJ2-3; D perhaps matches TRBD2 (6 bases). The V end lost 5 bases, the J end lost 0 bases, and 15 bases lay between the germline ends. Germline lookup yields CDR1 SSHAT and CDR2 FNYEAQ (reference sequence). CDR3 size: 16 residues. CDR3 DNA sequence: TGTGCCAGCAGCCCTGGGGGGAGACTTAGCACAGATACGCAGTATTTT. It codes for CASSPGGRLSTDTQYF.

The chain carries TRBV2 and TRBJ1-1; no firm D call. V gave up 6 bases and J gave up 1 base, with 12 bases separating them. CDR1 is SNHLY, CDR2 FYNNEI, per germline. This CDR3 has 14 residues. CDR3 protein: CASSYTDKNTEAFF. In DNA form, the CDR3 reads TGTGCCAGCAGCTATACAGACAAGAACACTGAAGCTTTCTTT.

This chain links TRBV7-2 with TRBJ2-7, with D uncertain. Germline CDR1 SGHTA, CDR2 FQGNSA. The CDR3 has 13 amino acids. Trimming stripped 4 bases from V and 2 bases from J, with 9 bases between. The CDR3 DNA is TGTGCCAGCAGCTCCAGGATTACCTACGAGCAGTACTTC. Translating gives CASSSRITYEQYF.

The chain couples TRBV15 to TRBJ1-5, with D possibly TRBD1 on 5 matching bases. Germline V gene sequence: CDR1 LNHNV, CDR2 YYDKDF (reference sequence). The CDR3 loop spans 16 amino acids. V dropped 3 bases and J dropped 5 bases, with 17 bases sitting between them. CDR3 in DNA: TGTGCCACCAGCAGGCCAGGACGCAGGGAATATCAGCCCCAGCATTTT. This encodes CATSRPGRREYQPQHF.

The gene calls are TRBV5-1 and TRBJ1-2; a possible D gene is TRBD1 (6 bases). Trimming removed 4 bases at V and 3 bases at J, with 16 bases between. The germline V gene encodes CDR1 SGHRS and CDR2 YFSETQ. The CDR3 extends over 15 amino acids. The CDR3 bases are TGCGCCAGCAGCAACCGGGACAAGGGACACTATGGCTACACCTTC. Translated, it gives CASSNRDKGHYGYTF.

This clone was observed a few times. V and J are TRBV7-2 and TRBJ1-2; D is uncertain. The ends were cut back, 1 base at V and 10 bases at J, with 16 bases in the middle. Germline V gene lookup returns CDR1 SGHTA and CDR2 FQGNSA. The CDR3 extends over 14 amino acids. The CDR3 region has the DNA TGTGCCAGCAGCTTAGAGGGCAGAAGCGGCGACTACACCTTC. Protein sequence: CASSLEGRSGDYTF.

V gene TRBV18 combines with J gene TRBJ1-1; tentative D call: TRBD1 (6 bases). CDR3 length equals 14 residues. Germline lookup yields CDR1 KGHSH and CDR2 LQKENI. The V and J ends lost 4 bases and 6 bases respectively, with 15 bases between them. In DNA, the CDR3 is TGTGCCAGCTCACGGTACAGGGACGACCCTGAAGCTTTCTTT. Its translation: CASSRYRDDPEAFF.

V gene TRBV18 combines with J gene TRBJ2-6, with D possibly matching TRBD1 (5 bases). Trimming cost V 3 bases and J 0 bases, with 6 bases left between them. The CDR3 runs 15 residues. Germline-derived CDR1 and CDR2 are KGHSH and LQKENI. The CDR3 reads CASSPRDSGANVLTF. CDR3 sequence (DNA): TGTGCCAGCTCACCCAGGGACTCTGGGGCCAACGTCCTGACTTTC.

CDR3 sequence (DNA): TGTGCCAGCAGCTCCCGGGACAGGGGGCTTGGCTACACCTTC. This codes for CASSSRDRGLGYTF. The chain joins TRBV5-4 to TRBJ1-2; 12 bases line up with TRBD1. Germline trimming cut 3 bases from V and 7 bases from J; bases unmatched to any gene: 4. The CDR3 length is 14 residues. Germline V gene data show CDR1 as SGHNT and CDR2 as YYREEE (reference sequence).

The V gene is TRBV5-3, the J gene TRBJ2-1, with TRBD2 identical over 14 bases. TRBV5-3 is treated as an ORF (open reading frame) with a function not yet certain. V shed 0 bases, J shed 7 bases, and the junction held 18 bases outside the gene matches. CDR3 length equals 21 residues. In DNA, the CDR3 is TGTGCCAGAAGCTTGGCACCGAAAAGACCGGGACTAGCGGGAGCGAAGAATGAGCAGTTCTTC. Translated: CARSLAPKRPGLAGAKNEQFF.

The chain links TRBV7-9 to TRBJ1-2; D remains unclear. The CDR3 consists of 14 residues. V lost 4 bases and J 2 bases, leaving 11 bases between the germline ends. Germline CDR1 SEHNR, CDR2 FQNEAQ (reference sequence). The CDR3 reads CASSSRQQNYGYTF. CDR3 sequence (DNA): TGTGCCAGCAGCTCCCGACAACAAAACTATGGCTACACCTTC.

The chain joins TRBV7-3 to TRBJ1-6; 9 bases are shared with TRBD1. V trimming: 4 bases; J trimming: 10 bases; junction bases outside the gene matches: 8. Germline V gives CDR1 SGHTA, CDR2 FQGTGA. This CDR3 has 15 residues. CDR3 sequence: CASSSGDRVGSPLHF. Here the CDR3 DNA reads TGTGCCAGCAGCTCCGGGGACAGGGTTGGGTCACCCCTCCACTTT.

The rearrangement uses TRBV7-2 and TRBJ2-6; 12 nucleotides line up with TRBD1. Germline values: CDR1 SGHTA, CDR2 FQGNSA. V was pared by 5 bases and J by 4 bases, with 6 bases of the junction left unmatched. The CDR3 spans 17 residues. The CDR3 reads CASSPGQGALGANVLTF. CDR3 bases: TGTGCCAGCAGCCCGGGACAGGGGGCGCTGGGGGCCAACGTCCTGACTTTC.

The V and J genes are TRBV5-6 and TRBJ2-5; the match to TRBD1 covers 8 bases. Germline-derived CDR1 and CDR2 are SGHDT and YYEEEE. There are 15 residues in the CDR3. V lost 4 bases and J lost 5; bases outside the gene matches: 10. Here the CDR3 DNA reads TGTGCCAGCAGCCCGGTGGACAGGGATTATGAGACCCAGTACTTC. This sequence encodes CASSPVDRDYETQYF.

This clone showed up just once. This chain joins TRBV6-5 and TRBJ2-3; D is ambiguous. V was pared by 2 bases and J by 5 bases, with 5 bases between. The CDR3 runs to 12 residues. Germline V gives CDR1 MNHEY, CDR2 SVGAGI. The CDR3 is CASSYVGDTQYF. CDR3 bases: TGTGCCAGCAGTTACGTCGGAGATACGCAGTATTTT.

This chain connects TRBV18 to TRBJ1-1; 9 nucleotides agree with TRBD1. The CDR3 runs to 16 residues. Trimming cost V 2 bases and J 1 base; bases outside gene matches: 5. Germline CDR1 reads KGHSH; CDR2 reads LQKENI. The CDR3 DNA is TGTGCCAGCTCACCAAACGTGGGACAGGGGAACACTGAAGCTTTCTTT. The encoded protein is CASSPNVGQGNTEAFF.

This chain links TRBV28 with TRBJ2-7; perhaps TRBD1 as D (5 bases). Trimming removed 10 bases from V and 0 bases from J, with 10 bases in between. From germline, CDR1 is MDHEN and CDR2 SYDVKM. The CDR3 length is 12 residues. The CDR3 spells CATTGYSYEQYF. The CDR3 bases are TGTGCCACCACAGGCTACTCCTACGAGCAGTACTTC.

This clone was detected only a few times. The chain joins TRBV11-2 to TRBJ2-7; D call uncertain. The CDR3 has 14 residues. V lost 7 bases and J lost 0, with 13 bases in between. Germline V gives CDR1 SGHAT, CDR2 FQNNGV. The DNA for the CDR3 is TGTGCCAGCACCACCATTCCGAGCTCCTACGAGCAGTACTTC. This gives the protein CASTTIPSSYEQYF. The whole variable domain, remainder taken from reference TRBV11-2 and TRBJ2-7, is EAGVAQSPRYKIIEKRQSVAFWCNPISGHATLYWYQQILGQGPKLLIQFQNNGVVDDSQLPKDRFSAERLKGVDSTLKIQPAKLEDSAVYLCASTTIPSSYEQYFGPGTRLTVT.

The chain joins TRBV9 to TRBJ1-4; a weak D match, TRBD1 (5 bases). The CDR3 length is 17 residues. V lost 3 bases, J lost 6 bases, and 21 bases lay in between. CDR1 is SGDLS and CDR2 is YYNGEE in the germline V gene. The CDR3 protein is CASSAKDGNRMDEKLFF. In nucleotides, the CDR3 is TGTGCCAGCAGCGCGAAGGATGGGAACAGGATGGATGAAAAACTGTTTTTT. The full variable domain, rest sourced from reference TRBV9 and TRBJ1-4, is DSGVTQTPKHLITATGQRVTLRCSPRSGDLSVYWYQQSLDQGLQFLIQYYNGEERAKGNILERFSAQQFPDLHSELNLSSLELGDSALYFCASSAKDGNRMDEKLFFGSGTQLSVL.

CDR3 nucleotide sequence: TGTGCCAGCAGTTTACCCCGTCGGGCTAGCGGGGGCTTGGATACGCAGTATTTT. This gives the protein CASSLPRRASGGLDTQYF. This chain connects TRBV28 to TRBJ2-3; 10 nucleotides match TRBD2. The ends lost 2 bases at V and 6 bases at J; junction bases unmatched: 14. There are 18 residues in the CDR3. The germline gives CDR1 MDHEN, CDR2 SYDVKM.

The chain recombines TRBV28 with TRBJ2-1, with TRBD2 matching over 14 bases. V was clipped by 2 bases and J by 15 bases; unmatched bases: 12. The CDR3 has 16 residues. Germline-derived CDR1 and CDR2 are MDHEN and SYDVKM. This CDR3 is CASSLGGLAGARRGFF. The DNA for the CDR3 is TGTGCCAGCAGTTTAGGGGGACTAGCGGGGGCCCGGAGAGGGTTCTTC.

This clone was found once. V usage is TRBV11-2 and J usage is TRBJ1-2, with TRBD1 identical over 8 bases. V trimming: 5 bases; J trimming: 8 bases; junction bases outside the gene matches: 7. The CDR3 is 13 residues long. CDR1 and CDR2 (germline): SGHAT, FQNNGV. The CDR3 DNA sequence: TGTGCCAGCAGCCAGGACAGGGTATTCGGCTACACCTTC. It specifies CASSQDRVFGYTF.

This chain uses TRBV2 with TRBJ1-4, with 8 bases fitting TRBD1. V lost 8 bases to trimming and J lost 5 bases; unmatched junction nucleotides: 10. The CDR3 is 15 residues long. Germline CDR1 and CDR2: SNHLY and FYNNEI. This CDR3 reads CASLRDRGENEKLFF. The CDR3 coding sequence is TGTGCCAGCTTGCGTGACAGGGGAGAAAATGAAAAACTGTTTTTT.

DNA of the CDR3: TGTGCCAGCAGCCGGGACAGTACTACGGGGCAGACCCAGTACTTC. Amino acid sequence: CASSRDSTTGQTQYF. The genes are TRBV11-2 and TRBJ2-5, with 7 bases identical to TRBD1. The germline V gene encodes CDR1 SGHAT and CDR2 FQNNGV. Unmatched junction bases numbered 12, after V lost 5 bases and J lost 6 bases. CDR3 length: 15 residues.

This rearrangement joins TRBV29-1 to TRBJ2-7; D is possibly TRBD1 (6 bases). This CDR3 is built from 16 residues. CDR1 and CDR2 (germline): SQVTM, ANQGSEA. Trimming took 4 bases from V and 5 from J, leaving 24 bases between them. CDR3 region: CSVGRPARGDFHEQYF. CDR3 DNA sequence: TGCAGCGTTGGAAGGCCTGCCAGGGGCGACTTCCACGAGCAGTACTTC.